The T cell receptor (beta chain) described here comes from a study of T cells in Graves' hyperthyroidism and ophthalmopathy. Study-wide context: Peripheral blood was drawn at first diagnosis, prior to all treatment.

CDR3 size: 14 residues. CDR1 and CDR2 from the germline V gene are MNHNS and SASEGT. V was trimmed by 5 bases and J by 7 bases, leaving 15 bases between them. It was RNA transcripts that yielded the amplified TCR beta CDR3 regions. Using the HTBI primer set, a first-round RT-PCR was run on the TCR CDR3. TCRdb reprocessed the multiplex PCR reads via MiXCR and lists one record per CDR3 protein. Here the sample spans a few hundred thousand distinct CDR3 sequences, roughly 16% being singletons. This clonotype has ten or more counts. The specimen was blood. The rearrangement uses TRBV6-1 and TRBJ2-1; tentatively, D is TRBD1 (6 bases). This receptor was taken from a middle-aged woman with Graves' ophthalmopathy. CDR3 nucleotide sequence: TGTGCCAGCAGTCAACTAGGGGGTATGAATGAGCAGTTCTTC. Its translation is CASSQLGGMNEQFF.